These T cell receptor beta chains were read from a single sample in a study of cytomegalovirus exposure and HLA in healthy donors. Libraries were prepared by immunoSEQ multiplex PCR; TCRdb keeps only in-frame clonotypes and omits some of them. The top ten clones hold under 13% of a sample with about 94,000 clones, 70% to 85% of them seen once. Material: PBMCs. These receptors all come from a human donor in good health. Each CDR3 is given with its conserved first and last residue. The order of the fields is clone size, J gene, CDR3 length, V gene, D gene, CDR3 protein, CDR3 DNA. D genes are given only for firm matches. Part of the rows lack a size; the others show once, few, many or a class for expanded clones.

abundance: .; j_gene: TRBJ2-3; len: 17; v_gene: TRBV19; d_gene: .; CDR3aa: CASSNPPSALIADTQYF; CDR3nt: TGTGCCAGTAGTAACCCCCCTAGTGCCCTGATTGCAGATACGCAGTATTTT
abundance: .; j_gene: TRBJ1-2; len: 13; v_gene: TRBV27; d_gene: TRBD1; CDR3aa: CATLGQGARGYTF; CDR3nt: TGTGCCACCCTAGGACAGGGGGCTCGTGGCTACACCTTC
abundance: .; j_gene: TRBJ1-1; len: 14; v_gene: TRBV11-2; d_gene: TRBD1; CDR3aa: CASRYPTGATEAFF; CDR3nt: TGTGCCAGCAGGTATCCGACAGGGGCTACTGAAGCTTTCTTT
abundance: .; j_gene: TRBJ2-7; len: 14; v_gene: TRBV18; d_gene: .; CDR3aa: CASSPPRGFYEQYF; CDR3nt: TGTGCCAGCTCACCACCCCGCGGATTCTACGAGCAGTACTTC
abundance: .; j_gene: TRBJ2-1; len: 16; v_gene: TRBV6-1; d_gene: .; CDR3aa: CASSERVVGFDDEQFF; CDR3nt: TGTGCCAGCAGTGAGAGGGTGGTAGGGTTTGATGATGAGCAGTTCTTC
abundance: .; j_gene: TRBJ1-5; len: 14; v_gene: TRBV6-6; d_gene: TRBD1; CDR3aa: CASSLRGGRQPQHF; CDR3nt: TGTGCCAGCAGTCTCCGAGGGGGCCGACAGCCCCAGCATTTT
abundance: .; j_gene: TRBJ2-5; len: 13; v_gene: TRBV2; d_gene: TRBD2; CDR3aa: CASRLAQAGEQYF; CDR3nt: TGTGCCAGTAGACTAGCGCAAGCGGGTGAGCAGTACTTC
abundance: .; j_gene: TRBJ2-2; len: 15; v_gene: TRBV5-1; d_gene: TRBD1; CDR3aa: CASSSWTGTTGELFF; CDR3nt: TGCGCCAGCAGCTCGTGGACAGGGACAACCGGGGAGCTGTTTTTT
abundance: .; j_gene: TRBJ1-3; len: 14; v_gene: TRBV6-1; d_gene: .; CDR3aa: CASTDWLDGNTIYF; CDR3nt: TGTGCCAGCACCGACTGGCTAGATGGAAACACCATATATTTT
abundance: .; j_gene: TRBJ2-6; len: 17; v_gene: TRBV4-3; d_gene: .; CDR3aa: CASSQDWWGAGANVLTF; CDR3nt: TGCGCCAGCAGCCAAGATTGGTGGGGAGCTGGGGCCAACGTCCTGACTTTC
abundance: .; j_gene: TRBJ1-2; len: 15; v_gene: TRBV5-1; d_gene: TRBD1; CDR3aa: CASSLALDRDGGYTF; CDR3nt: TGCGCCAGCAGCTTGGCTTTGGACAGGGACGGCGGCTACACCTTC
abundance: .; j_gene: TRBJ1-6; len: 14; v_gene: TRBV19; d_gene: .; CDR3aa: CASSGRGANSPLHF; CDR3nt: TGTGCCAGTAGTGGACGGGGAGCGAATTCACCCCTCCACTTT
abundance: .; j_gene: TRBJ1-2; len: 14; v_gene: TRBV5-4; d_gene: TRBD1; CDR3aa: CASSPPTGDYGYTF; CDR3nt: TGTGCCAGCAGCCCCCCGACAGGGGACTATGGCTACACCTTC
abundance: .; j_gene: TRBJ1-1; len: 12; v_gene: TRBV30; d_gene: .; CDR3aa: CAWSQGNTEAFF; CDR3nt: TGTGCCTGGTCGCAGGGGAACACTGAAGCTTTCTTT
abundance: .; j_gene: TRBJ2-5; len: 13; v_gene: TRBV5-4; d_gene: .; CDR3aa: CASTTGTDETQYF; CDR3nt: TGTGCCAGCACCACAGGGACGGACGAGACCCAGTACTTC
abundance: .; j_gene: TRBJ1-4; len: 15; v_gene: TRBV7-9; d_gene: TRBD1; CDR3aa: CASSNLDRGDEKLFF; CDR3nt: TGTGCCAGCAGCAACCTGGACAGGGGAGATGAAAAACTGTTTTTT
abundance: .; j_gene: TRBJ2-3; len: 14; v_gene: TRBV6-1; d_gene: TRBD2; CDR3aa: CASRLAGTTDTQYF; CDR3nt: TGTGCCAGCCGACTAGCGGGGACCACAGATACGCAGTATTTT
abundance: .; j_gene: TRBJ1-1; len: 15; v_gene: TRBV7-2; d_gene: TRBD1; CDR3aa: CASSQRTGLNTEAFF; CDR3nt: TGTGCCAGCAGCCAACGGACAGGTCTGAACACTGAAGCTTTCTTT
abundance: .; j_gene: TRBJ1-6; len: 16; v_gene: TRBV11-2; d_gene: .; CDR3aa: CASSSQDRVKGSPLHF; CDR3nt: TGTGCCAGCAGCTCCCAAGACCGGGTCAAAGGTTCACCCCTCCACTTT
abundance: .; j_gene: TRBJ1-1; len: 12; v_gene: TRBV12-5; d_gene: .; CDR3aa: CASGKEWSEAFF; CDR3nt: TGTGCTAGTGGAAAGGAGTGGAGTGAAGCTTTCTTT
abundance: once; j_gene: TRBJ1-5; len: 19; v_gene: TRBV7-9; d_gene: .; CDR3aa: CASSSPEKSGVYSNQPQHF; CDR3nt: TGTGCCAGCAGCTCCCCCGAAAAGTCAGGGGTTTATAGCAATCAGCCCCAGCATTTT
abundance: .; j_gene: TRBJ2-1; len: 12; v_gene: TRBV5-5; d_gene: .; CDR3aa: CASSLGGNEQFF; CDR3nt: TGTGCCAGCAGCCTAGGGGGAAATGAGCAGTTCTTC
abundance: .; j_gene: TRBJ1-6; len: 15; v_gene: TRBV6-4; d_gene: .; CDR3aa: CASRRNGGYNSPLHF; CDR3nt: TGTGCCAGCAGGAGGAACGGAGGTTATAATTCACCCCTCCACTTT
abundance: .; j_gene: TRBJ2-3; len: 16; v_gene: TRBV2; d_gene: TRBD1; CDR3aa: CASVSGQGRSTDTQYF; CDR3nt: TGTGCCAGCGTATCGGGACAGGGGAGAAGCACAGATACGCAGTATTTT
abundance: .; j_gene: TRBJ2-6; len: 18; v_gene: TRBV11-3; d_gene: TRBD2; CDR3aa: CASSPGGGSVSGANVLTF; CDR3nt: TGTGCCAGCAGCCCCGGGGGAGGGTCCGTCTCTGGGGCCAACGTCCTGACTTTC
abundance: .; j_gene: TRBJ2-7; len: 14; v_gene: TRBV18; d_gene: TRBD2; CDR3aa: CASSPSGEPSEQYF; CDR3nt: TGTGCCAGCTCCCCTAGCGGGGAACCTTCCGAGCAGTACTTC